The entry that follows covers one T cell receptor beta chain sequence. Its antigen remains unknown. T-allo10 cells from the graft donor were described as anergic, host-alloantigen-specific, and alloantigen-specific suppressors. CDR1 is SGDLS and CDR2 is YYNGEE in the germline V gene. J gave up 6 bases and V 5 bases, and 10 bases lay outside the gene matches. The CDR3 is 16 amino acids. TCRdb processed the reads anew with MiXCR; each CDR3 protein has one entry. The repertoire holds approximately 72,000 distinct CDR3 sequences, 63% seen once, with 7.6% in the top ten. The data were obtained in a study of type 1 regulatory T cells. About the research overall: T-allo10 is a Tr1-enriched, alloantigen-specific CD4 T cell product made in vitro.

Sequenced input: cultured T cells, either the whole culture or a sorted T cell fraction (not recorded which). Subset meaning: Tr1-enriched cell product generated in vitro against host alloantigens. This clonotype was sampled from a human donor in good health. The chain carries TRBV9 and TRBJ1-6; the match to TRBD1 covers 8 bases. CDR3 region: CASSRPQGAVNSPLHF. DNA of the CDR3: TGTGCCAGCAGTCGACCTCAGGGGGCAGTTAATTCACCCCTCCACTTT.